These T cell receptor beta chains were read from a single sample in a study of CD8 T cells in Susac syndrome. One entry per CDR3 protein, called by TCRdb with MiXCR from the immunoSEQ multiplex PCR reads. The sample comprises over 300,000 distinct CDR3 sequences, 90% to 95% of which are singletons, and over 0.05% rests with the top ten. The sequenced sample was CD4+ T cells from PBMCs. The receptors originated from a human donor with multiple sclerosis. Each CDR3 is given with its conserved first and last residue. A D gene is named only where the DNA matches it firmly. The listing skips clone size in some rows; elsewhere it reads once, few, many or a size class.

cdr3_aa: CSASTSGENIQYF
cdr3_nt: TGCAGTGCCAGCACTAGCGGGGAAAACATTCAGTACTTC
clone_size: NA
v_call: TRBV20-1
d_call: TRBD2
j_call: TRBJ2-4

cdr3_aa: CASSLSGIGETQYF
cdr3_nt: TGTGCCAGCAGCTTATCAGGGATTGGGGAGACCCAGTACTTC
clone_size: NA
v_call: TRBV5-6
d_call: NA
j_call: TRBJ2-5

cdr3_aa: CASTKDRASGANVLTF
cdr3_nt: TGTGCCAGCACCAAGGACAGGGCCTCTGGGGCCAACGTCCTGACTTTC
clone_size: NA
v_call: TRBV7-9
d_call: TRBD1
j_call: TRBJ2-6

cdr3_aa: CAWSPLGNFNQPQHF
cdr3_nt: TGTGCCTGGAGCCCCCTGGGAAACTTTAATCAGCCCCAGCATTTT
clone_size: once
v_call: TRBV30
d_call: NA
j_call: TRBJ1-5

cdr3_aa: CASRPRTAPIYSNQPQHF
cdr3_nt: TGTGCCAGCAGACCCCGGACAGCCCCAATCTATAGCAATCAGCCCCAGCATTTT
clone_size: NA
v_call: TRBV6-1
d_call: NA
j_call: TRBJ1-5

cdr3_aa: CAWSYTAGQPNQPQHF
cdr3_nt: TGTGCCTGGAGTTATACAGCCGGACAGCCGAATCAGCCCCAGCATTTT
clone_size: NA
v_call: TRBV30
d_call: NA
j_call: TRBJ1-5

cdr3_aa: CSARAPIYGYTF
cdr3_nt: TGCAGTGCTAGAGCGCCAATCTATGGCTACACCTTC
clone_size: NA
v_call: TRBV20-1
d_call: NA
j_call: TRBJ1-2

cdr3_aa: CASSLDRGKTGELFF
cdr3_nt: TGTGCCAGCAGCCTCGACAGGGGAAAAACCGGGGAGCTGTTTTTT
clone_size: NA
v_call: TRBV12-3/TRBV12-4
d_call: TRBD1
j_call: TRBJ2-2

cdr3_aa: CASWGTGGENTEAFF
cdr3_nt: TGTGCCAGCTGGGGGACAGGGGGGGAGAACACTGAAGCTTTCTTT
clone_size: NA
v_call: TRBV6-1
d_call: TRBD1
j_call: TRBJ1-1

cdr3_aa: CASMTPTTQYF
cdr3_nt: TGTGCCAGCATGACGCCGACTACGCAGTATTTT
clone_size: NA
v_call: TRBV6-5
d_call: NA
j_call: TRBJ2-3

cdr3_aa: CASSSIGTVNTGELFF
cdr3_nt: TGTGCCAGCAGCTCGATCGGGACAGTTAACACCGGGGAGCTGTTTTTT
clone_size: NA
v_call: TRBV7-2
d_call: TRBD1
j_call: TRBJ2-2

cdr3_aa: CASSPQSGRDEQYF
cdr3_nt: TGTGCCAGCTCACCACAGTCAGGACGGGACGAGCAGTACTTC
clone_size: few
v_call: TRBV18
d_call: NA
j_call: TRBJ2-7

cdr3_aa: CAWSSGRTDRNPQHF
cdr3_nt: TGTGCCTGGAGTTCAGGACGGACGGATAGGAACCCCCAGCATTTT
clone_size: NA
v_call: TRBV30
d_call: NA
j_call: TRBJ1-5

cdr3_aa: CASSLMLRSDNEQFF
cdr3_nt: TGCGCCAGCAGCTTGATGCTGCGAAGTGACAATGAGCAGTTCTTC
clone_size: NA
v_call: TRBV5-1
d_call: NA
j_call: TRBJ2-1

cdr3_aa: CAISEAGQALYGYTF
cdr3_nt: TGTGCCATCAGTGAGGCAGGCCAGGCCCTCTATGGCTACACCTTC
clone_size: NA
v_call: TRBV10-3
d_call: NA
j_call: TRBJ1-2

cdr3_aa: CASGGTSNEQYF
cdr3_nt: TGTGCCAGCGGCGGGACTAGCAACGAGCAGTACTTC
clone_size: NA
v_call: TRBV2
d_call: TRBD2
j_call: TRBJ2-7

cdr3_aa: CASSQDYRRPYF
cdr3_nt: TGTGCCAGCAGCCAAGATTACAGGCGCCCTTACTTC
clone_size: NA
v_call: TRBV3-1
d_call: NA
j_call: TRBJ1-2

cdr3_aa: CASSPNGDRAYGYTF
cdr3_nt: TGTGCCAGCTCACCAAACGGGGACAGGGCCTATGGCTACACCTTC
clone_size: NA
v_call: TRBV18
d_call: TRBD1
j_call: TRBJ1-2

cdr3_aa: CATSREDNEKLFF
cdr3_nt: TGTGCCACCAGCAGAGAGGATAATGAAAAACTGTTTTTT
clone_size: NA
v_call: TRBV15
d_call: NA
j_call: TRBJ1-4

cdr3_aa: CASSPGTEKDGTQYF
cdr3_nt: TGTGCCAGTAGTCCGGGGACAGAGAAAGATGGGACCCAGTACTTC
clone_size: NA
v_call: TRBV19
d_call: TRBD1
j_call: TRBJ2-5

cdr3_aa: CSASGQGYEQYF
cdr3_nt: TGCAGTGCTAGCGGACAGGGCTACGAGCAGTACTTC
clone_size: NA
v_call: TRBV20-1
d_call: TRBD1
j_call: TRBJ2-7

cdr3_aa: CASSLSPSNTQYF
cdr3_nt: TGTGCCAGCAGCTTATCCCCTAGTAATACGCAGTATTTT
clone_size: few
v_call: TRBV7-2
d_call: NA
j_call: TRBJ2-3

cdr3_aa: CASSLEQGSSYEQYF
cdr3_nt: TGTGCCAGCAGCTTAGAACAGGGAAGCTCCTACGAGCAGTACTTC
clone_size: few
v_call: TRBV11-2
d_call: NA
j_call: TRBJ2-7

cdr3_aa: CSVAGPSGTEAFF
cdr3_nt: TGCAGCGTCGCCGGACCCTCGGGGACTGAAGCTTTCTTT
clone_size: NA
v_call: TRBV29-1
d_call: NA
j_call: TRBJ1-1

cdr3_aa: CAWSVWGTRPFYEQYF
cdr3_nt: TGTGCCTGGAGTGTTTGGGGGACGAGGCCGTTTTACGAGCAGTACTTC
clone_size: NA
v_call: TRBV30
d_call: NA
j_call: TRBJ2-7

cdr3_aa: CASSPLTSGGYNEQFF
cdr3_nt: TGTGCCAGTAGCCCTTTAACTAGCGGGGGTTACAATGAGCAGTTCTTC
clone_size: NA
v_call: TRBV19
d_call: TRBD2
j_call: TRBJ2-1

cdr3_aa: CASSALAGGVETQYF
cdr3_nt: TGTGCCAGCAGTGCTTTAGCGGGAGGTGTTGAGACCCAGTACTTC
clone_size: NA
v_call: TRBV2
d_call: TRBD2
j_call: TRBJ2-5

cdr3_aa: CASSPPGLEGYTF
cdr3_nt: TGTGCCAGCTCACCACCGGGACTGGAAGGCTACACCTTC
clone_size: NA
v_call: TRBV18
d_call: NA
j_call: TRBJ1-2

cdr3_aa: CASSRISPSSYEQYF
cdr3_nt: TGTGCCAGCAGCCGGATCAGCCCAAGCTCCTACGAGCAGTACTTC
clone_size: NA
v_call: TRBV12-3/TRBV12-4
d_call: NA
j_call: TRBJ2-7

cdr3_aa: CAWSVLETQYF
cdr3_nt: TGTGCCTGGAGTGTATTAGAGACCCAGTACTTC
clone_size: NA
v_call: TRBV30
d_call: NA
j_call: TRBJ2-5

cdr3_aa: CASSGMAGGKYNEQFF
cdr3_nt: TGCGCCAGCAGCGGTATGGCGGGAGGGAAATACAATGAGCAGTTCTTC
clone_size: NA
v_call: TRBV5-1
d_call: TRBD2
j_call: TRBJ2-1

cdr3_aa: CAWRSGGQETQYF
cdr3_nt: TGTGCCTGGAGGTCAGGGGGGCAAGAGACCCAGTACTTC
clone_size: few
v_call: TRBV30
d_call: NA
j_call: TRBJ2-5

cdr3_aa: CASSSDREMNTEAFF
cdr3_nt: TGTGCCAGCTCATCAGACAGGGAAATGAACACTGAAGCTTTCTTT
clone_size: NA
v_call: TRBV18
d_call: TRBD1
j_call: TRBJ1-1